These 28 T cell receptor beta chains were sequenced from one sample in a study of cytomegalovirus exposure and HLA in healthy donors. 13 Jbeta primers and 60 Vbeta primers were used for the PCR. Here immunoSEQ multiplex PCR was the method, and the copy in TCRdb shows in-frame clones only, minus some. This table lists 75,000 to 85,000 clones. The sample was PBMCs. The receptor set was obtained from a man younger than 30 in good health and CMV-seropositive.

V and J are TRBV19 and TRBJ1-6; TRBD1 agrees at 8 bases. V was pared by 6 bases and J by 7 bases, with 8 bases of the junction left unmatched. Per the germline V gene, CDR1 is LNHDA and CDR2 is SQIVND (reference sequence). The CDR3 consists of 15 residues. For the CDR3, the DNA is TGTGCCAGTAGAGGGGACAGGCTGGGGAATTCACCCCTCCACTTT. Amino acids: CASRGDRLGNSPLHF.

This chain links TRBV7-8 with TRBJ2-7, with 7 bases identical to TRBD2. This CDR3 has 15 amino acids. V lost 1 base to trimming and J lost 5 bases; unmatched junction nucleotides: 8. Germline assignment: CDR1 SGHVS and CDR2 FQNEAQ. This chain's CDR3 is CASSLERDRGNEQYF. DNA of the CDR3: TGTGCCAGCAGCTTAGAGCGGGATAGGGGTAACGAGCAGTACTTC.

V gene TRBV29-1 combines with J gene TRBJ2-1, with 10 bases aligning to TRBD2. J was trimmed by 11 bases and V by 2 bases; bases with no gene match: 9. The germline gives CDR1 SQVTM, CDR2 ANQGSEA. There are 14 residues in the CDR3. In DNA, the CDR3 is TGCAGCGTTGAATATAAGCGGGAGGGCCAAAAGCAGTTCTTC. This translates into CSVEYKREGQKQFF.

The chain joins TRBV5-1 to TRBJ2-6; D is perhaps TRBD1 (6 bases). Germline values: CDR1 SGHRS, CDR2 YFSETQ. This CDR3 has 17 residues. The V gene lost 2 bases and the J gene lost 0 bases, with 12 bases spanning the gap. The CDR3, as DNA: TGCGCCAGCAGCTTAGGGGGACATTACTCTGGGGCCAACGTCCTGACTTTC. This codes for CASSLGGHYSGANVLTF.

CDR3 residues: CASSPTGGRFRYGYTF. The CDR3 DNA sequence: TGTGCCAGCTCACCGACAGGGGGGAGGTTCCGCTATGGCTACACCTTC. This chain uses TRBV18 with TRBJ1-2; 9 bases align to TRBD1. V lost 3 bases to trimming and J lost 4 bases; unmatched junction nucleotides: 9. Germline CDR1 KGHSH, CDR2 LQKENI. CDR3 size: 16 residues.

The rearrangement uses TRBV6-5 and TRBJ1-1, with D maybe TRBD1 (6 bases). Germline values: CDR1 MNHEY, CDR2 SVGAGI. This CDR3 is built from 14 residues. V lost 5 bases and J 4 bases, leaving 14 bases between the germline ends. The CDR3 loop reads CASSREGGGTEAFF. The CDR3 DNA is TGTGCCAGCAGTCGGGAAGGGGGTGGCACTGAAGCTTTCTTT.

This chain connects TRBV7-2 to TRBJ1-1; D is unresolved. V gave up 5 bases and J gave up 1 base, with 11 bases separating them. Germline V gene lookup returns CDR1 SGHTA and CDR2 FQGNSA. The CDR3 spans 14 residues. The CDR3 loop reads CASSQRSENTEAFF. For the CDR3, the DNA is TGTGCCAGCAGCCAGAGGTCAGAGAACACTGAAGCTTTCTTT.

The J gene is TRBJ2-7, the V gene TRBV6-1; 11 nucleotides agree with TRBD1. This CDR3 has 15 residues. With 4 bases clipped from V and 0 bases from J, the junction kept 2 bases outside the gene matches. Germline V gives CDR1 MNHNS, CDR2 SASEGT. The chain's CDR3 is CASSAGQGASYEQYF. The CDR3 bases are TGTGCCAGCAGTGCTGGACAGGGGGCCTCCTACGAGCAGTACTTC.

This chain links TRBV11-2 with TRBJ2-1; D is possibly TRBD1 (6 bases). CDR1 is SGHAT, CDR2 FQNNGV, per germline. Trimming removed 5 bases at V and 0 bases at J, with 14 bases between. The CDR3 spans 16 residues. The CDR3 nucleotides read TGTGCCAGCAGCCCGGGACATTCGAGCTCCTACAATGAGCAGTTCTTC. It is translated as CASSPGHSSSYNEQFF.

V is TRBV11-3 and J is TRBJ2-2; tentative D call: TRBD1 (5 bases). This CDR3 spans 15 amino acids. Germline CDR1 is SGHNT and CDR2 is YENEEA. Deletions cut 3 bases from V and 2 bases from J, with 10 bases between. CDR3 DNA sequence: TGTGCCAGCAGCTTGGACATCCCAAACACCGGGGAGCTGTTTTTT. It specifies CASSLDIPNTGELFF.

The CDR3 here is CASSPAYRGQQETQYF. The CDR3 region has the DNA TGTGCCAGCAGCCCCGCCTACAGGGGCCAACAAGAGACCCAGTACTTC. The chain has TRBV7-9 and TRBJ2-5; TRBD1 agrees at 7 bases. This CDR3 is built from 16 residues. Germline V gene lookup returns CDR1 SEHNR and CDR2 FQNEAQ (reference sequence). Germline trimming cut 5 bases from V and 2 bases from J; bases unmatched to any gene: 11.

The V call is TRBV28, the J call TRBJ2-7; TRBD1 might be the D (6 bases). CDR1 and CDR2 from the germline V gene are MDHEN and SYDVKM. CDR3 length: 12 residues. Trimming left V 8 bases short and J 2 bases short, with 10 bases between. The CDR3 nucleotides are TGTGCCAGCGGGGGCCAGACCTACGAGCAGTACTTC. This codes for CASGGQTYEQYF. The whole variable domain, remainder taken from reference TRBV28 and TRBJ2-7, is DVKVTQSSRYLVKRTGEKVFLECVQDMDHENMFWYRQDPGLGLRLIYFSYDVKMKEKGDIPEGYSVSREKKERFSLILESASTNQTSMYLCASGGQTYEQYFGPGTRLTVT.

This chain joins TRBV4-2 and TRBJ2-1; 8 bases match TRBD2. Trimming cost V 3 bases and J 8 bases; bases outside gene matches: 15. Germline V gene lookup returns CDR1 LGHNA and CDR2 YNFKEQ. There are 17 residues in the CDR3. This CDR3 is CASSQDVTGGPRDEQFF. The CDR3 DNA follows: TGTGCCAGCAGCCAGGACGTGACGGGAGGGCCGAGGGATGAGCAGTTCTTC.

This chain joins TRBV11-2 and TRBJ2-5, with 9 bases lining up with TRBD2. CDR3 length equals 15 residues. With V trimmed by 5 bases and J by 1 base, 5 bases remained unmatched. Germline V gene data show CDR1 as SGHAT and CDR2 as FQNNGV. CDR3 coding DNA: TGTGCCAGCAGCGCCGGGACTAGCCTCCAAGAGACCCAGTACTTC. Translation: CASSAGTSLQETQYF.

The chain is built from TRBV28 and TRBJ2-7, with TRBD2 identical over 8 bases. After removal of 7 bases from V and 2 bases from J, the junction contained 10 bases not matched to a gene. Germline V gene sequence: CDR1 MDHEN, CDR2 SYDVKM. CDR3 length: 15 residues. The CDR3 loop reads CASTVSGTQAYEQYF. DNA for the CDR3: TGTGCCAGCACGGTTAGCGGGACTCAAGCCTACGAGCAGTACTTC.

This rearrangement joins TRBV18 to TRBJ2-5; 8 bases align to TRBD1. The J call may not be correct, given that the DNA end is closer to TRBJ2-7. CDR1 and CDR2 (germline): KGHSH, LQKENI. The CDR3 extends over 14 amino acids. Written as DNA, the CDR3 is TGTGCCAGCTCACCAGACAGGGGATCCTACGAGCAGTACTTC. This gives the protein CASSPDRGSYEQYF.

V and J are TRBV2 and TRBJ1-2; D ambiguous. CDR1 is SNHLY, CDR2 FYNNEI, per germline. The length of the CDR3 is 13 residues. Trimming took 7 bases from V and 0 from J, leaving 9 bases between them. CDR3 coding DNA: TGTGCCAGCAAGGAGGGCCCTAACTATGGCTACACCTTC. Its protein product is CASKEGPNYGYTF. Supplemented by reference TRBV2 and TRBJ1-2, the full variable domain reads EPEVTQTPSHQVTQMGQEVILRCVPISNHLYFYWYRQILGQKVEFLVSFYNNEISEKSEIFDDQFSVERPDGSNFTLKIRSTKLEDSAMYFCASKEGPNYGYTFGSGTRLTVV.

This chain joins TRBV5-6 and TRBJ1-1; no firm D call. Per germline, CDR1 SGHDT and CDR2 YYEEEE. The germline V and J ends were trimmed by 2 bases and 7 bases, with 12 bases remaining between them. The CDR3 consists of 13 residues. This CDR3 is CASSFLSGNEAFF. The DNA of the CDR3 is TGTGCCAGCAGCTTCTTATCCGGTAATGAAGCTTTCTTT.

This chain links TRBV27 with TRBJ1-2; no clear D. The CDR3 runs to 15 residues. Germline CDR1 MNHEY, CDR2 SMNVEV (reference sequence). The V end lost 5 bases, the J end lost 4 bases, and 17 bases lay between the germline ends. The CDR3 nucleotides read TGTGCCAGCAGTATGGCCGGGTCCCTCCTCTATGGCTACACCTTC. Its protein is CASSMAGSLLYGYTF.

The chain employs TRBV9 and TRBJ2-3; 11 positions agree with TRBD2. The CDR3 runs to 16 residues. Trimming took 0 bases from V and 6 from J; bases not matched to a gene: 6. Germline V gene sequence: CDR1 SGDLS, CDR2 YYNGEE. This chain's CDR3 is CASSVGVAGGLDTQYF. The CDR3, as DNA: TGTGCCAGCAGCGTAGGAGTAGCGGGAGGGCTTGATACGCAGTATTTT.

The chain combines TRBV29-1 with TRBJ2-7, with 8 bases lining up with TRBD1. V shed 1 base and J 2 bases; nucleotides not matched to a gene: 7. Germline CDR1 SQVTM, CDR2 ANQGSEA. There are 15 residues in the CDR3. The CDR3 DNA sequence: TGCAGCGTTGAAGGGGGGGACAGGAATCCCTACGAGCAGTACTTC. Amino acid sequence: CSVEGGDRNPYEQYF.

The gene calls are TRBV4-1 and TRBJ2-1, with 9 bases identical to TRBD1. Germline CDR1 is MGHRA and CDR2 is YSYEKL. This CDR3 contains 14 residues. The V segment lost 5 bases and the J segment 9 bases; nucleotides outside the gene matches: 8. The chain's CDR3 is CASSNIRDRVEQFF. In nucleotides, the CDR3 is TGCGCCAGCAGCAACATCCGGGACAGGGTTGAGCAGTTCTTC.

This chain links TRBV11-2 with TRBJ2-2, with 7 bases identical to TRBD1. The CDR3 loop spans 12 amino acids. The germline V gene encodes CDR1 SGHAT and CDR2 FQNNGV. V trimming: 5 bases; J trimming: 8 bases; junction bases outside the gene matches: 2. The CDR3 DNA sequence: TGTGCCAGCAGCCCACAGGGGGGGGAGCTGTTTTTT. Encoded protein: CASSPQGGELFF.

This chain uses TRBV19 with TRBJ2-1, with D possibly TRBD2 on 6 matching bases. V was clipped by 3 bases and J by 9 bases, with 12 bases between them. Germline assignment: CDR1 LNHDA and CDR2 SQIVND (reference sequence). This CDR3 is 13 amino acids long. The CDR3 region is CASSMMEGSEQFF. The CDR3 DNA sequence: TGTGCCAGTAGTATGATGGAGGGGAGTGAGCAGTTCTTC.

The V call is TRBV18, the J call TRBJ1-3; 7 positions match TRBD1. After removal of 1 base from V and 1 base from J, the junction contained 1 base not matched to a gene. This CDR3 spans 15 amino acids. CDR1 and CDR2 from the germline V gene are KGHSH and LQKENI. The CDR3 nucleotides are TGTGCCAGCTCACCACTGGACAGGTCTGGAAACACCATATATTTT. Protein product: CASSPLDRSGNTIYF.

This chain uses TRBV9 with TRBJ1-2; D gene ambiguous. Trimming took off 4 bases at V and 8 bases at J, with 15 bases between the two ends. Germline V gives CDR1 SGDLS, CDR2 YYNGEE. The CDR3 is 13 residues long. CDR3: CASSQDLYGGYTF. DNA for the CDR3: TGTGCCAGCAGCCAAGACTTATACGGGGGCTACACCTTC.

This chain uses TRBV7-2 with TRBJ1-1; a weak D match, TRBD1 (6 bases). The germline gives CDR1 SGHTA, CDR2 FQGNSA. CDR3 length equals 14 residues. The germline V and J ends were trimmed by 6 bases and 0 bases, with 11 bases remaining between them. The CDR3 protein is CASRNDRLNTEAFF. In DNA form, the CDR3 reads TGTGCCAGCAGGAATGACAGGCTGAACACTGAAGCTTTCTTT.

V and J are TRBV5-1 and TRBJ2-3, with 10 bases that match TRBD2. Trimming cost V 7 bases and J 4 bases; bases outside gene matches: 6. The CDR3 contains 14 residues. CDR1 and CDR2 (germline): SGHRS, YFSETQ. The CDR3 DNA follows: TGCGCCAGCCGGGGGCTAGCGGGAGCAGATACGCAGTATTTT. It yields the protein CASRGLAGADTQYF.